This record looks at one T cell receptor beta chain sequence and its context. The antigen it recognizes is unknown. Base qualities are not provided; no much larger clone lies one nucleotide away. This specimen belongs to a study of patients and donors after allogeneic stem cell transplantation (dated by TCRdb to between 2020 and 2021). The germline V gene encodes CDR1 MNHNS and CDR2 SASEGT. The germline ends are 13 bases apart after V is trimmed by 6 bases and J by 1 base. The cysteine opens and the phenylalanine closes a CDR3 of 15 amino acids. The only DNA kept is the CDR3, 45 bases in frame from the first base. Receptor amplification or capture employed RT-PCR. This sample was sequenced with a NextSeq 550. TCRdb passed the public sequencing reads through fastp at Q25 and MiXCR, retaining productive beta sequences. Identical CDR3 proteins give one entry, which carries the most common genes and DNA. This sample has around 170,000 distinct CDR3 sequences in its table, and about 24% of those were observed once. Clones ranked in the top ten supply more than 25% of the sample.

The sequence came from a human donor who was either an allogeneic HSCT recipient or a stem cell or donor lymphocyte infusion donor (not recorded which). It is not recorded whose cells these are; they may come from a transplant donor. The sequence links TRBV6-1 to TRBJ1-3; TRBD1 is perhaps the D gene, given 5 matching bases. Sequencing was performed on blood, either unsorted or a sorted T cell fraction (not recorded which). The bases read TGTGCCAGCAGCCCGGGACTAACGTCTGGAAACACCATATATTTT. Translated, it gives CASSPGLTSGNTIYF.